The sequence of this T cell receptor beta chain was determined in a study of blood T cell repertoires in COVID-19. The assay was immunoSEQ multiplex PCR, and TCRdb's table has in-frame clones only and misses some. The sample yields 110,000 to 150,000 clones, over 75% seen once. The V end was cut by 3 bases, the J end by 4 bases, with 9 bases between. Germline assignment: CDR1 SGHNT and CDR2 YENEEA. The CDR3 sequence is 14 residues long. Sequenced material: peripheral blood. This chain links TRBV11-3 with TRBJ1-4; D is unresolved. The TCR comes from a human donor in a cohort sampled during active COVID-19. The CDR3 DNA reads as TGTGCCAGCAGCTTCGGCCAGGATAATGAAAAACTGTTTTTT. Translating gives CASSFGQDNEKLFF.